This entry concerns a single T cell receptor beta chain. Produced via immunoSEQ multiplex PCR; TCRdb's table is partial and in-frame only. This table holds about 92,000 clones, about 85% found once. The data stem from a study of blood T cell repertoires in COVID-19. Looking at the study overall: Acute and convalescent COVID-19 specimens originated in the United States, Italy and Spain. Sources were T cells, B-cell-depleted T cells, or PBMCs; the material itself was cDNA or gDNA.

The V gene's germline CDR1 is SGHTA and CDR2 FQGTGA. The length of the CDR3 is 19 residues. With 5 bases clipped from V and 0 bases from J, the junction kept 17 bases outside the gene matches. The sequenced sample consisted of peripheral blood. The chain joins TRBV7-3 to TRBJ2-3, with 7 positions matching TRBD1. This receptor was taken from a human donor in a cohort sampled during active COVID-19. CDR3 amino acids: CASSPTGTALATSTDTQYF. The CDR3 bases are TGTGCCAGCAGCCCAACCGGGACAGCGCTTGCCACTAGCACAGATACGCAGTATTTT. The variable domain in full, with the rest retrieved from reference TRBV7-3 and TRBJ2-3, is GAGVSQTPSNKVTEKGKYVELRCDPISGHTALYWYRQSLGQGPEFLIYFQGTGAADDSGLPNDRFFAVRPEGSVSTLKIQRTERGDSAVYLCASSPTGTALATSTDTQYFGPGTRLTVL.